The entry that follows covers one T cell receptor (beta chain) sequence. Antigen specificity is unknown. The entry originates in a study of shared clonotypes between healthy human individuals. Study summary: Donor ages ranged 18 to 49 years: a couple of women, a few men. Per donor, CD8 memory used one plate, CD8 naive used two, CD4 memory used three and CD4 naive used three.

Per germline, CDR1 SGHNT and CDR2 YYREEE (reference sequence). V lost 3 bases to trimming and J lost 0 bases, with 14 bases between them. CDR3 length: 16 amino acids. The material for each subset, its genomic DNA, was split evenly across several immunoSEQ plates. Produced via immunoSEQ multiplex PCR; TCRdb's table is partial and in-frame only. The table includes around 550,000 clones, about 96% detected once. Notes on the study in general: Larger estimated richness was generally recorded for naive subsets relative to memory subsets.

Sequences were obtained from naive CD4+ T cells sorted from blood. This sample's subset: CD45RA+ positively selected. The sequence was obtained from a woman aged 25 to 39 in good health. This sequence joins TRBV5-4 and TRBJ2-3; possible D gene TRBD2, 6 bases. CDR3 region: CASSWGLPTSTDTQYF. The CDR3, as DNA: TGTGCCAGCAGCTGGGGACTTCCCACTAGCACAGATACGCAGTATTTT.